This T cell receptor beta chain came from a study of tumor-infiltrating lymphocytes in primary liver carcinoma. Unsorted bulk tissue of about 19-31 mg yielded co-extracted RNA and DNA. A primer matching the constant region was used to make TCR beta cDNA from 500 to 650 ng of total RNA. Construction of TCR beta libraries relied on three successive nested multiplex PCR rounds employing slightly modified ARM-PCR. Via MiXCR, TCRdb re-called the multiplex PCR reads, giving one row per CDR3 protein. The sample comprises some 95,000 distinct CDR3 sequences, less than 75% of which are singletons, and about 27% rests with the top ten. Of note for this clonotype: At one end, the junction sequence differs from germline, possibly due to a read error.

Sequenced input: tumor-adjacent normal liver tissue. This TCR came from a man aged 35 to 55 with primary liver carcinoma and hepatitis B virus infection.

The CDR3 sequence: CASSQGQGAYEHYF. The CDR3 DNA sequence: TGTGCCAGCAGTCAGGGACAGGGTGCCTACGAGCATTACTTC. The rearrangement joins TRBV12-3 or TRBV12-4 to TRBJ2-7; 9 bases are shared with TRBD1. The CDR3 is made up of 14 amino acids.